The subject of this entry is one T cell receptor (beta chain). CDR1 is MGHRA, CDR2 YSYEKL, per germline. This CDR3 is 16 amino acids long. V lost 0 bases to trimming and J lost 2 bases, with 14 bases between them. This sample was taken from a study of shared clonotypes between healthy human individuals. The method was immunoSEQ multiplex PCR; TCRdb's version includes in-frame clones alone and lacks a portion of them. This sample has about 530,000 clones, with about 96% found just once. Source material: naive CD4+ T cells sorted from blood. Documented subset: CD45RA+ positively selected. V is TRBV4-1 and J is TRBJ2-7; tentatively, D is TRBD1 (5 bases). This sequence was found in a woman in her twenties or thirties in good health. The CDR3 DNA reads as TGCGCCAGCAGCCAAGAGAAGGCCAGGGATACCTACGAGCAGTACTTC. This gives the protein CASSQEKARDTYEQYF.